These T cell receptor beta chains were read from a single sample in a study of T-cell memory formation after mild COVID-19. Each CDR3 protein gets one entry after TCRdb re-called the 5' RACE reads with MiXCR. The sample records fewer than 300,000 distinct CDR3 sequences, roughly 17% being singletons. Sequencing was carried out using PBMCs or a T cell subset sorted from them (not recorded which). The receptors come from a man between 18 and 35 years old who had mild COVID-19 (a few samples of this study predate the infection). Cell type and time point are not known. Each CDR3 is given with its conserved first and last residue.

TRBV20-1	CSARRGSNWETQYF
TRBV6-5	CASSSQKQGLYEQFF
TRBV10-1	CASSPGFSYEQYF
TRBV18	CASSPPDRGNQPQHF
TRBV5-1	CASSRDLAGGRSYSYNEQFF
TRBV10-1	CASSEHGTDTQYF
TRBV20-1	CSARDRPGGPSETQYF
TRBV4-1	CASSQEGLGGFRPQHF
TRBV28	CASNIGTSLTDTQYF
TRBV5-6	CASSFDMTSTYGYTF
TRBV23-1	CASSQPRGGIGQIQETQYF
TRBV6-2/TRBV6-3	CASSLHRDSTDTQYF
TRBV7-6	CASSITGTGYTEAFF
TRBV10-3	CAISQRASTDTQYF
TRBV20-1	CSARWGQGRDTQYF
TRBV29-1	CSADVLGNTIYF
TRBV12-3/TRBV12-4	CASSGGTSGTDTQYF
TRBV29-1	CSASLGGGTDTQYF
TRBV4-1	CASRGKAPGWVPGELFF
TRBV20-1	CSARVLGLEEQYF
TRBV7-9	CASSSWTEDTQYF
TRBV7-9	CASRPEAAPLGRAFF
TRBV7-6	CASSYGGGSGGEQFF
TRBV19	CATSGQVFEAFF
TRBV2	CASSEPDTQYF
TRBV7-3	CASSSYHGANTQYF
TRBV3-1	CASSQATGQLFF
TRBV20-1	CSARTGYGYTF
TRBV4-1	CASSQRGDSNQPQHF
TRBV9	CASSLRGAGGTDTQYF
TRBV11-2	CASSQVGGPDTQYF
TRBV2	CASRQTGGEAYEQYF
TRBV7-9	CASTGSYEQYF
TRBV3-1	CASSRESRRVEQFF
TRBV6-5	CARKESPGRRSLHF
TRBV20-1	CSASSPMRPLSNQPQHF
TRBV5-1	CASSLGQGTDGGTQYF
TRBV20-1	CSAPRGDPETQYF
TRBV30	CAWRRDVGELFF
TRBV2	CASRGGTESNQPQHF
TRBV12-3/TRBV12-4	CASSPRGGSKNIQYF
TRBV29-1	CSVLDRGLNTQYF
TRBV5-1	CASRGRVADTQYF
TRBV29-1	CSVGLLTTPHSGKLFF
TRBV7-2	CASSPQGANTGELFF
TRBV12-3/TRBV12-4	CASSLDSSSGNTIYF
TRBV7-2	CASSSTLNTEAFF
TRBV20-1	CSAAVGVGGGARIGTDTQYF
TRBV6-6	CASSKGPHEQYF
TRBV20-1	CSAGTGGTYNSPLHF
TRBV4-2	CASSQGSKGNTEAFF
TRBV4-1	CASSQVPEASYGYTF
TRBV12-3/TRBV12-4	CASSPSGGGNGYTF
TRBV12-3/TRBV12-4	CASSLRAVRYGYTF
TRBV10-1	CASSELETRAQYF
TRBV28	CASKEQGAQNTGELFF
TRBV5-1	CASSLDPGLATDTQYF
TRBV7-2	CASSAGQGYGELFF
TRBV9	CASSPQTGGGYNEQFF